This T cell receptor beta chain derives from a study of OX40 agonist ivuxolimab in advanced cancers. Study information: Intravenous ivuxolimab was administered to patients every 2 weeks at 0.01 to 10 mg/kg. Hepatocellular carcinoma, melanoma, renal cell or head and neck cancer was diagnosed in the dose-escalation patients. Participants averaged around 60 years of age (range 23 to 79) and were around 83% male.

Repertoires were generated with immunoSEQ multiplex PCR, while TCRdb's copy carries only in-frame clones and drops some. This table holds over 55,000 clones, around 87% found once. The CDR3 spans 17 residues. V dropped 2 bases and J dropped 2 bases, with 16 bases sitting between them. The sample was CD4+ or CD8+ T cells sorted from blood, taken in a trial of the OX40 agonist ivuxolimab. The gene calls are TRBV23-1 and TRBJ2-1, with D possibly matching TRBD2 (5 bases). TRBV23-1 is an ORF, and what it does is uncertain. The TCR originated in an adult with an advanced solid tumor such as melanoma, head and neck, liver or kidney cancer. The CDR3 DNA reads TGCGCCAGCAGTCAAGTTAATAGGGAGAACGCCTACAATGAGCAGTTCTTC. Translating gives CASSQVNRENAYNEQFF.